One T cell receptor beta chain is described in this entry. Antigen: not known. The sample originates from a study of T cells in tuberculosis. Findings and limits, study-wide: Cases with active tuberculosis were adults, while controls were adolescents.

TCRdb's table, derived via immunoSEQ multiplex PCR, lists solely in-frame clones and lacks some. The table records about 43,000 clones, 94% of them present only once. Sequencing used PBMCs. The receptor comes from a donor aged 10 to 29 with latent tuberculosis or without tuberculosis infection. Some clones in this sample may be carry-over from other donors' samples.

The CDR3 loop is CASSPSGRGDTQYF. DNA for the CDR3: TGTGCCAGCAGTCCGAGCGGGAGGGGAGATACGCAGTATTTT. The rearrangement links TRBV7-3 to TRBJ2-3, with TRBD2 matching over 10 bases. V lost 6 bases, J lost 5 bases, and 5 bases stayed unmatched. The CDR3 spans 14 residues. Germline V gene data show CDR1 as SGHTA and CDR2 as FQGTGA.